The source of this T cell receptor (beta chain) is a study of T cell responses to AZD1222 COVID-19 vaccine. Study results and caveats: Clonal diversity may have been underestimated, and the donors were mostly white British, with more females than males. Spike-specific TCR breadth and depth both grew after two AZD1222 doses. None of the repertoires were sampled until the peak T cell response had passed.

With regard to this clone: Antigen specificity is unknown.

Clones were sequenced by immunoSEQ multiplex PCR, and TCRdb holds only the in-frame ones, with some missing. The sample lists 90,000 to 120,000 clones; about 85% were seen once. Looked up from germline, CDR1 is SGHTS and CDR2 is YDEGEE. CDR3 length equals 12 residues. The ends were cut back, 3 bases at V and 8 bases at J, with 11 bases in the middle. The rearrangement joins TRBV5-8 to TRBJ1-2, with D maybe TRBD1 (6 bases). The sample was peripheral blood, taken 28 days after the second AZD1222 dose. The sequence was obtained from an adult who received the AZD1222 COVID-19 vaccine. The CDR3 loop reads CASSWGQRGYTF. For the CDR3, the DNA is TGTGCCAGCAGCTGGGGACAACGGGGCTACACCTTC.